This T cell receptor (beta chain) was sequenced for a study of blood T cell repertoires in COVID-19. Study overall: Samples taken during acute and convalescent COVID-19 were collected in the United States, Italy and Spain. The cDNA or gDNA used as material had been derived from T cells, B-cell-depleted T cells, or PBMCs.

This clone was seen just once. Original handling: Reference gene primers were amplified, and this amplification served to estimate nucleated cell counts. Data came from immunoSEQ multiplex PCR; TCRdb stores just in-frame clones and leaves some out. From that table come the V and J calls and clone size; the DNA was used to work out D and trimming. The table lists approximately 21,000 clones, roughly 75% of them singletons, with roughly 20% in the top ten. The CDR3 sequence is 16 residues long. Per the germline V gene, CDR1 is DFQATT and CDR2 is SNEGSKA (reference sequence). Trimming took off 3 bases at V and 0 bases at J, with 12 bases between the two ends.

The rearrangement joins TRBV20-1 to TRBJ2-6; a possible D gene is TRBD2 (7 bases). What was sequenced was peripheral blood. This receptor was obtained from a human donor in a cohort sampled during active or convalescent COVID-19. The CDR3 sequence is CSASGGGDSGANVLTF. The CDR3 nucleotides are TGCAGTGCTAGTGGAGGGGGGGACTCTGGGGCCAACGTCCTGACTTTC.